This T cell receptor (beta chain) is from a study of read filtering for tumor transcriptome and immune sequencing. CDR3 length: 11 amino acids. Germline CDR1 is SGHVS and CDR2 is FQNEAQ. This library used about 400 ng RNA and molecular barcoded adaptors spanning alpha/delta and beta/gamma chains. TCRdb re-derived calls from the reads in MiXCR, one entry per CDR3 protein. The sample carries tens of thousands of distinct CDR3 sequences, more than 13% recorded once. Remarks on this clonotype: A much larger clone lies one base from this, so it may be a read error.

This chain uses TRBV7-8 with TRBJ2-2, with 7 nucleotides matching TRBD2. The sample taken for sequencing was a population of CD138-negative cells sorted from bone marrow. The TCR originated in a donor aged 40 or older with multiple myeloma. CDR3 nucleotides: TGTGCGAAGCGGGGAGCTGCGGAGCTGTTTTTT. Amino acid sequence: CAKRGAAELFF.